A single sample gave rise to the 18 T cell receptor beta chains below, sequenced in a study of blood T cells in healthy people across ages. Through a sample-barcoded 5' primer and a J-beta primer mix, a second PCR was run for roughly 7 to 12 cycles. TCRdb re-called the 5' RACE reads with MiXCR, one entry per CDR3 protein. The sample has 700,000 to 850,000 distinct CDR3 sequences; approximately 53% are singletons. The sample was blood. Source of these receptors: a man older than 75 in good health.

V and J are TRBV20-1 and TRBJ2-1; 8 positions agree with TRBD1. The CDR3 runs to 14 residues. The germline V gene has CDR1 DFQATT and CDR2 SNEGSKA (reference sequence). Trimming cost V 6 bases and J 3 bases; bases outside gene matches: 7. CDR3 protein: CSAERQGSYNEQFF. The DNA of the CDR3 is TGCAGTGCCGAGAGACAGGGGAGCTACAATGAGCAGTTCTTC.

The rearrangement links TRBV3-1 to TRBJ2-5; unclear D gene. V dropped 3 bases and J dropped 6 bases, with 17 bases sitting between them. The V gene's germline CDR1 is LGHDT and CDR2 YNNKEL (reference sequence). This CDR3 has 15 amino acids. CDR3 protein: CASSHIPWTRKTQYF. The DNA for the CDR3 is TGTGCCAGCAGCCACATCCCCTGGACGCGCAAGACCCAGTACTTC.

The chain recombines TRBV20-1 with TRBJ2-1; 9 bases match TRBD2. CDR1 is DFQATT and CDR2 is SNEGSKA in the germline V gene (reference sequence). CDR3 size: 17 residues. Trimming cost V 1 base and J 4 bases; bases outside gene matches: 11. Here the CDR3 DNA reads TGCAGTGCTAGAGGTCTTCGACTAGCGGTTAGGTACAATGAGCAGTTCTTC. This sequence encodes CSARGLRLAVRYNEQFF.

This clonotype was seen more than once but under ten times. V gene TRBV4-1 combines with J gene TRBJ2-1; TRBD2 aligns across 11 bases. The CDR3 is 18 amino acids. Germline CDR1 is MGHRA and CDR2 is YSYEKL. After removal of 0 bases from V and 7 bases from J, the junction contained 11 bases not matched to a gene. CDR3 sequence: CASSQDRLAGGRRNEQFF. In nucleotides, the CDR3 is TGCGCCAGCAGCCAAGATCGGCTAGCGGGAGGTCGTAGGAATGAGCAGTTCTTC.

This rearrangement joins TRBV5-1 to TRBJ2-7; D is undetermined. Trimming took 2 bases from V and 7 from J, leaving 10 bases between them. The CDR3 has 12 amino acids. CDR1 is SGHRS and CDR2 is YFSETQ in the germline V gene. The CDR3 DNA reads TGCGCCAGCAGCTTAAGTTTCGCTGAGCAGTACTTC. Translated: CASSLSFAEQYF.

The chain uses TRBV20-1 and TRBJ2-7, with TRBD2 matching over 7 bases. The J segment lost 4 bases and the V segment lost 5 bases, leaving 11 bases of the junction unmatched. This CDR3 comprises 14 residues. Germline V gives CDR1 DFQATT, CDR2 SNEGSKA (reference sequence). The CDR3 spells CSALTGTTIYEQYF. CDR3 nucleotides: TGCAGTGCTTTAACCGGGACTACCATTTACGAGCAGTACTTC.

A note on this clonotype: At one end the junction does not follow the germline gene, possibly because of a read error. This rearrangement joins TRBV9 to TRBJ2-4, with 13 positions matching TRBD2. The J call is in doubt because the DNA end fits TRBJ2-5 better. The CDR3 extends over 17 amino acids. Germline lookup yields CDR1 SGDLS and CDR2 YYNGEE. The CDR3 DNA reads TGTGCTAGCAGCGTGGGGACTAGCGGGACGTCGCAAGAGACCCAGTACTTC. It codes for CASSVGTSGTSQETQYF.

The chain uses TRBV12-3 or TRBV12-4 and TRBJ2-3, with D possibly matching TRBD2 (6 bases). V lost 7 bases to trimming and J lost 4 bases, with 15 bases between them. This CDR3 region has 14 residues. The CDR3 DNA sequence: TGTGCCAGCACCGCCGGGGGTGAGCCAGATACGCAGTATTTT. This codes for CASTAGGEPDTQYF.

A few counts support this clonotype. The chain links TRBV14 to TRBJ2-3, with 7 bases fitting TRBD1. Trimming at V came to 5 bases and at J to 1 base, leaving 15 bases not matched to a gene. CDR1 is SGHDN and CDR2 is FVKESK in the germline V gene. This CDR3 region has 18 residues. The CDR3 loop is CASSEIPTDRTGTDTQYF. CDR3 coding DNA: TGTGCCAGCAGCGAGATACCTACGGACAGGACAGGCACAGATACGCAGTATTTT.

J is TRBJ2-7 and V is TRBV28; 8 bases map to TRBD1. Germline V lookup: CDR1 MDHEN, CDR2 SYDVKM. The CDR3 is made up of 15 amino acids. V gave up 5 bases and J gave up 3 bases; unmatched junction bases: 9. The CDR3 here is CASSTLGQGHYEQYF. In DNA form, the CDR3 reads TGTGCCAGCAGTACCCTTGGACAGGGTCACTACGAGCAGTACTTC. Based on the CDR3 plus reference TRBV28 and TRBJ2-7, the full variable domain is DVKVTQSSRYLVKRTGEKVFLECVQDMDHENMFWYRQDPGLGLRLIYFSYDVKMKEKGDIPEGYSVSREKKERFSLILESASTNQTSMYLCASSTLGQGHYEQYFGPGTRLTVT.

This clonotype was seen just once. This sequence joins TRBV7-9 and TRBJ1-2, with TRBD1 matching 9 bases. Trimming cost V 0 bases and J 3 bases; bases outside gene matches: 2. The CDR3 covers 15 residues. Germline V CDR1 and CDR2: SEHNR, FQNEAQ (reference sequence). The CDR3 coding sequence is TGTGCCAGCAGCTTAGCTGGGACAGGGCACTATGGCTACACCTTC. It translates to CASSLAGTGHYGYTF.

This clonotype was observed a handful of times. This sequence joins TRBV3-1 and TRBJ1-2, with D uncertain. Trimming took off 3 bases at V and 7 bases at J, with 15 bases between the two ends. The V gene's germline CDR1 is LGHDT and CDR2 YNNKEL (reference sequence). The CDR3 is made up of 14 amino acids. As DNA, the CDR3 is TGTGCCAGCAGCCATGCCGGACCCCCCACTGGCTACACCTTC. Amino acids: CASSHAGPPTGYTF.

This clonotype occurred a few times. The rearrangement links TRBV6-2 or TRBV6-3 to TRBJ1-2; no reliable D call. Trimming removed 0 bases from V and 8 bases from J, with 13 bases in between. The CDR3 is made up of 14 amino acids. CDR1 is MNHEY and CDR2 is SVGEGT in the germline V gene. CDR3 sequence reads: CASSYSNQALGYTF. For the CDR3, the DNA is TGTGCCAGCAGTTACTCGAATCAGGCGCTGGGCTACACCTTC.

The chain couples TRBV7-3 to TRBJ1-6; no firm D call. Germline V gene lookup returns CDR1 SGHTA and CDR2 FQGTGA. V was shortened by 0 bases and J by 0 bases, with 6 bases between the two germline ends. This CDR3 contains 16 residues. CDR3 sequence reads: CASSLTASSYNSPLHF. DNA for the CDR3: TGTGCCAGCAGCTTAACGGCAAGCTCCTATAATTCACCCCTCCACTTT.

This clonotype has more than one count but fewer than ten. This chain links TRBV12-3 or TRBV12-4 with TRBJ2-5; 7 nucleotides line up with TRBD2. CDR3 length: 15 amino acids. Trimming removed 5 bases from V and 4 bases from J; junction bases left unmatched: 10. The CDR3 nucleotides are TGTGCCAGCAGTACCGGGACTACTACGGGAGAGACCCAGTACTTC. The encoded protein is CASSTGTTTGETQYF.

In this sample, this clonotype turned up a few times. The chain joins TRBV27 to TRBJ2-7; maybe TRBD1 (7 bases). The V end lost 1 base, the J end lost 0 bases, and 13 bases lay between the germline ends. Germline-derived CDR1 and CDR2 are MNHEY and SMNVEV (reference sequence). This CDR3 has 16 amino acids. The CDR3 nucleotides are TGTGCCAGCAGTTTATTTGGAGGGGGCTCCTCCTACGAGCAGTACTTC. It translates to CASSLFGGGSSYEQYF.

The chain uses TRBV10-2 and TRBJ2-4, with D perhaps TRBD1 (5 bases). The J call is doubtful: the DNA matches TRBJ2-7 better. The CDR3 has 15 amino acids. Germline V gene sequence: CDR1 WSHSY, CDR2 SAAADI. The CDR3 reads CASRQPGNPSHEQYF. In DNA, the CDR3 is TGCGCCAGCAGGCAGCCAGGGAATCCTTCCCACGAGCAGTACTTC.

This clonotype was found a few times. The chain carries TRBV20-1 and TRBJ2-7, with 11 bases aligning to TRBD2. The J segment lost 2 bases and the V segment lost 0 bases, leaving 0 bases of the junction unmatched. Germline loops: CDR1 DFQATT, CDR2 SNEGSKA (reference sequence). The CDR3 runs to 14 residues. CDR3 region: CSARETSGAYEQYF. For the CDR3, the DNA is TGCAGTGCTAGAGAGACTAGCGGGGCCTACGAGCAGTACTTC.